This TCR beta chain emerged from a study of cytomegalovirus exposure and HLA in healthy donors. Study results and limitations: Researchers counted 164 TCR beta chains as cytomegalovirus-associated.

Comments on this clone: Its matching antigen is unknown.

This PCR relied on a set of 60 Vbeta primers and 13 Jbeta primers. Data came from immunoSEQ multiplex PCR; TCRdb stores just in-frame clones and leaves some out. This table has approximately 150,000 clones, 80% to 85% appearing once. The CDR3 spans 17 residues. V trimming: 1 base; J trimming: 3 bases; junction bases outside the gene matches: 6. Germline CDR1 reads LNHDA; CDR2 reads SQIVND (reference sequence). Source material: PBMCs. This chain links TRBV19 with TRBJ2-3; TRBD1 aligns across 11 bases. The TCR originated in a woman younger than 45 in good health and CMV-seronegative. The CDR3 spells CASSIGTGGARTDTQYF. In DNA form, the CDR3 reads TGTGCCAGTAGTATAGGGACAGGGGGCGCCAGGACAGATACGCAGTATTTT.